This is a list of T cell receptor beta chains from one sample in a study of T-cell reconstitution after alpha-beta-depleted transplantation in children. Each CDR3 protein gets one entry after TCRdb re-called the PCR reads with MiXCR. Seen here are more than 450,000 distinct CDR3 sequences, 15% to 20% observed once, and the top ten hold less than 4%. The material was PBMCs from the stem cell graft donor, obtained from the stem cell graft. These receptors all stem from a human donor who donated a stem cell graft to a child with acute lymphoblastic leukemia. The CDR3 runs from the conserved cysteine through the conserved F or W. D genes are given only for firm matches. Clone size, where shown, is once, few, many, or a class for clones that have expanded.

v_call,d_call,clone_size,j_call,cdr3_aa
TRBV4-1,TRBD1,few,TRBJ2-1,CASSSGRTGSYNEQFF
TRBV24-1,TRBD2,few,TRBJ2-5,CATSEGLAGGQETQYF
TRBV5-6,-,-,TRBJ2-2,CASSFAPRTGELFF
TRBV7-6,-,-,TRBJ2-7,CASSLGQGGYYEQYF
TRBV5-1,-,few,TRBJ2-7,CASSLESALHEQYF
TRBV6-5,TRBD2,-,TRBJ2-4,CASSYGGTSGSKNSQYF
TRBV5-5,-,-,TRBJ1-6,CASSRAGENSPLHF
TRBV12-3/TRBV12-4,-,-,TRBJ2-1,CASSLALINEQFF
TRBV5-1,TRBD2,-,TRBJ2-1,CASSFLGTSGSNEQFF
TRBV7-9,TRBD1,few,TRBJ2-3,CASSLGPGQGTDTQYF
TRBV7-9,-,-,TRBJ2-1,CASSSLLGPGDNEQFF
TRBV3-1,-,few,TRBJ2-7,CASSQAASEQYF
TRBV25-1,-,few,TRBJ2-7,CAMQSASGYEQYF
TRBV7-3,-,-,TRBJ2-3,CASSLLTTDTQYF
TRBV6-2/TRBV6-3,TRBD2,-,TRBJ2-4,CASSYGAGVIQYF
TRBV4-1,-,-,TRBJ1-2,CASSQETGFVDGYTF
TRBV5-4,TRBD1,-,TRBJ1-2,CASSTLTGLYGYTF
TRBV5-1,-,-,TRBJ2-3,CASSLILATQGGTQYF
TRBV15,TRBD1,-,TRBJ2-7,CAARGTGREQYF
TRBV19,-,few,TRBJ2-7,CASSLRRTVLSSYEQYF
TRBV12-3/TRBV12-4,-,-,TRBJ1-5,CASRGRDQPQHF
TRBV28,-,-,TRBJ1-1,CASSPRSGVWRTEAFF
TRBV3-1,-,few,TRBJ2-1,CASSQDWGVRVDEQFF
TRBV9,-,many,TRBJ2-1,CASSVAWGAYNEQFF
TRBV7-9,TRBD1,-,TRBJ1-1,CASSLRQGMNTEAFF
TRBV10-3,TRBD2,few,TRBJ2-5,CAISPETSGEETQYF
TRBV5-1,TRBD1,many,TRBJ1-4,CASSLDPPFGTGSNEKLFF
TRBV5-1,TRBD2,few,TRBJ2-5,CASSWGGPSREGQYF
TRBV6-5,TRBD2,few,TRBJ2-7,CASSYSPGLAGGGSYEQYF
TRBV5-1,TRBD2,-,TRBJ2-1,CASYLAGRIDEQFF
TRBV20-1,TRBD2,many,TRBJ2-1,CSAYGTSVSSYNEQFF
TRBV7-9,TRBD2,-,TRBJ2-1,CASSWKPGLGNHEQFF
TRBV2,TRBD2,few,TRBJ2-7,CAGCLAGGNEQYF
TRBV7-9,-,-,TRBJ2-7,CASSLLPSVREQYF
TRBV5-5,TRBD1,few,TRBJ1-6,CASSGVQGSSYNSPLHF
TRBV12-5,TRBD1,-,TRBJ2-5,CASGLVLFQGAGETQYF
TRBV12-3/TRBV12-4,TRBD1,few,TRBJ1-2,CASRGQGRGSYGYTF
TRBV11-2,-,few,TRBJ1-1,CASSLERQSPNTEAFF
TRBV12-3/TRBV12-4,TRBD2,few,TRBJ2-1,CASSPRGGTYNEQFF
TRBV25-1,-,-,TRBJ1-4,CASSDPSTNEKLFF
TRBV5-6,-,-,TRBJ2-2,CASSFYTRTVATGELFF
TRBV27,-,few,TRBJ1-4,CASSRARFNEKLFF
TRBV18,-,many,TRBJ1-2,CASSPLLGYTF
TRBV12-3/TRBV12-4,-,-,TRBJ2-7,CASSPTDLQSEQYF
TRBV12-3/TRBV12-4,TRBD1,few,TRBJ2-1,CASSPGQGAFF
TRBV12-3/TRBV12-4,-,few,TRBJ1-1,CASWSGEGDTEAFF
TRBV5-6,-,-,TRBJ1-1,CASSPLVPALYDTEAFF
TRBV9,-,-,TRBJ2-7,CASSGLKTYEQYF
TRBV18,-,-,TRBJ1-1,CASSPTVLTVNTEAFF